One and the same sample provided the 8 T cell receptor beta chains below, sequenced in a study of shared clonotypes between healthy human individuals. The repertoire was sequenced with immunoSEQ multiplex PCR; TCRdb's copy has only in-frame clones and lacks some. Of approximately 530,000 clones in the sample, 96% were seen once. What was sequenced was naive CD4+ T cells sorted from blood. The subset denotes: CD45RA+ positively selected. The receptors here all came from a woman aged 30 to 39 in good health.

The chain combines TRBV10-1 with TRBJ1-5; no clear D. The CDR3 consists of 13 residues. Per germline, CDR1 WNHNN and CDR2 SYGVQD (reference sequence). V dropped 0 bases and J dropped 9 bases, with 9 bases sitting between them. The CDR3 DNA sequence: TGCGCCAGCAGTGAGTCTGGCGTTCGGCCCCAGCATTTT. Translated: CASSESGVRPQHF.

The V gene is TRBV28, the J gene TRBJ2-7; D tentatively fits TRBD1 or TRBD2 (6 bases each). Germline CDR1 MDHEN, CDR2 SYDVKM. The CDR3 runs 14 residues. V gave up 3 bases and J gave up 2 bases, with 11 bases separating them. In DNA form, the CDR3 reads TGTGCCAGCAGTTTGGGGGGCCCCACCTACGAGCAGTACTTC. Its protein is CASSLGGPTYEQYF.

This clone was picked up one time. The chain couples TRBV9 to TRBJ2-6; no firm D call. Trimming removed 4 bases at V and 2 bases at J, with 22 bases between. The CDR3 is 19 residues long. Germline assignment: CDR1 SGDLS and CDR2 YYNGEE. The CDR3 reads CASSHSRSGLSTGANVLTF. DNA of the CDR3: TGTGCCAGCAGCCACAGTCGTTCGGGTTTATCTACTGGGGCCAACGTCCTGACTTTC.

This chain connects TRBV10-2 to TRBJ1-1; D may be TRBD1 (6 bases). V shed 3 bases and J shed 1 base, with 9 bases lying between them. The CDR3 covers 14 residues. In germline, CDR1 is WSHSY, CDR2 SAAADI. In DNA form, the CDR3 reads TGCGCCAGCAGTGACCAGACAGGGAACACTGAAGCTTTCTTT. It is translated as CASSDQTGNTEAFF.

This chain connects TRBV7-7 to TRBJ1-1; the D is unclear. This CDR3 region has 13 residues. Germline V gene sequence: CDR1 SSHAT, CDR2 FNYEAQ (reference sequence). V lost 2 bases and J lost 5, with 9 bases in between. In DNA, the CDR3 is TGTGCCAGCAGCTTACTCGAAACAACTGAAGCTTTCTTT. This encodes CASSLLETTEAFF. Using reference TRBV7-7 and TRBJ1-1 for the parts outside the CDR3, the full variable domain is GAGVSQSPRYKVTKRGQDVTLRCDPISSHATLYWYQQALGQGPEFLTYFNYEAQPDKSGLPSDRFSAERPEGSISTLTIQRTEQRDSAMYRCASSLLETTEAFFGQGTRLTVV.

Written as DNA, the CDR3 is TGTGCCAGTAATAGCGGGAGGAGCTACGAGCAGTACTTC. Encoded protein: CASNSGRSYEQYF. V and J are TRBV19 and TRBJ2-7, with TRBD2 identical over 10 bases. Germline V CDR1 and CDR2: LNHDA, SQIVND (reference sequence). The V gene end was trimmed by 7 bases and the J gene end by 3 bases; junction bases not matched to a gene: 3. This CDR3 has 13 residues. The full variable domain, in which reference TRBV19 and TRBJ2-7 provide the parts outside the CDR3, is DGGITQSPKYLFRKEGQNVTLSCEQNLNHDAMYWYRQDPGQGLRLIYYSQIVNDFQKGDIAEGYSVSREKKESFPLTVTSAQKNPTAFYLCASNSGRSYEQYFGPGTRLTVT.

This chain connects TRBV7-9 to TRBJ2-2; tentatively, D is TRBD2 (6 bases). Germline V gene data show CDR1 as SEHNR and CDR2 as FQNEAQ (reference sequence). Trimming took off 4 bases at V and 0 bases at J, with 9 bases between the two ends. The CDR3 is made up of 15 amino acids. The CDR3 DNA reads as TGTGCCAGCAGCTCGGGACTCACGAACACCGGGGAGCTGTTTTTT. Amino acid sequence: CASSSGLTNTGELFF.

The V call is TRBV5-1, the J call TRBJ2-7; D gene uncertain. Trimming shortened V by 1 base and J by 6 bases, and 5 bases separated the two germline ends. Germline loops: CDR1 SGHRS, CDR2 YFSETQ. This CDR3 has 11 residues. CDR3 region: CASSLLGEQYF. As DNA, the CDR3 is TGCGCCAGCAGCTTGCTGGGCGAGCAGTACTTC.